Below, one T cell receptor beta chain is given with its context. Assay: immunoSEQ multiplex PCR; the TCRdb copy retains only in-frame clones and omits some. The repertoire has 300,000 or so clones, approximately 91% of them found once; the top ten carry approximately 2.1%. These data are taken from a study of blood T cell repertoires in COVID-19. Germline values: CDR1 SGHAT, CDR2 FQNNGV. Trimming stripped 4 bases from V and 5 bases from J, with 9 bases between. CDR3 size: 13 residues. The sequenced sample was peripheral blood. This chain joins TRBV11-2 and TRBJ1-5; D gene unclear. This TCR came from a woman aged 30 to 39 with COVID-19, enrolled during active disease. CDR3 DNA: TGTGCCAGCAGCTCGGGATTACATCAGCCCCAGCATTTT. Amino acid sequence: CASSSGLHQPQHF.